These 29 T cell receptor beta chains share one sample of origin, sequenced in a study of breast tumors, draining lymph nodes, adjacent tissues. TCRdb reanalysed the multiplex PCR reads using MiXCR and keeps one entry per CDR3 protein. The table lists 84,000 or so distinct CDR3 sequences, roughly 29% of them singletons, with 8.1% in the top ten. The lymph nodes were axillary draining lymph nodes from breast cancer patients. The source material was axillary lymph node tissue. The receptor set was obtained from a female donor with breast cancer. Some clones in this sample may be carry-over from other donors' samples.

Many counts were recorded for this clonotype. The chain carries TRBV18 and TRBJ1-4, with 7 bases aligning to TRBD1. Germline V gene data show CDR1 as KGHSH and CDR2 as LQKENI. CDR3 length: 15 residues. The trim removed 2 bases at V and 5 bases at J, leaving 5 bases unmatched. The CDR3 nucleotides are TGTGCCAGCTCACCAAACCAGGGGGACAATGAAAAACTGTTTTTT. This sequence encodes CASSPNQGDNEKLFF.

At least ten counts were recorded for this clonotype. The gene calls are TRBV7-2 and TRBJ2-7; D remains ambiguous. Trimming removed 5 bases from V and 5 bases from J, with 13 bases in between. In germline, CDR1 is SGHTA, CDR2 FQGNSA. CDR3 length: 13 residues. DNA for the CDR3: TGTGCCAGCAGCCCAACGATGTTGAACGAGCAGTACTTC. Its protein is CASSPTMLNEQYF.

The chain links TRBV29-1 to TRBJ1-1; a weak D match, TRBD1 (5 bases). CDR1 SQVTM and CDR2 ANQGSEA come from the germline V gene. The CDR3 runs to 13 residues. V lost 4 bases to trimming and J lost 2 bases, with 11 bases between them. The CDR3 reads CSVAPGQNTEAFF. The CDR3 DNA reads TGCAGCGTTGCCCCAGGGCAAAACACTGAAGCTTTCTTT.

The chain uses TRBV20-1 and TRBJ1-6; D unclear. The CDR3 extends over 8 amino acids. Trimming pared 4 bases from V and 13 bases from J, leaving 2 bases between. Germline V lookup: CDR1 DFQATT, CDR2 SNEGSKA (reference sequence). This CDR3 is CSAIPLHF. In DNA form, the CDR3 reads TGCAGTGCTATTCCCCTCCACTTT.

This clonotype appeared many times. The CDR3 region is CASSLDRGYEQYF. The CDR3 DNA follows: TGCGCCAGCAGCTTGGACAGGGGTTACGAGCAGTACTTC. This sequence joins TRBV5-1 and TRBJ2-7; TRBD1 matches at 7 bases. With V trimmed by 0 bases and J by 4 bases, 1 base remained unmatched. The CDR3 covers 13 residues. Germline V lookup: CDR1 SGHRS, CDR2 YFSETQ.

This clonotype was picked up many times. This rearrangement joins TRBV20-1 to TRBJ1-1; TRBD1 agrees at 7 bases. Germline CDR1 and CDR2: DFQATT and SNEGSKA (reference sequence). V gave up 3 bases and J gave up 0 bases; unmatched junction bases: 7. CDR3 length equals 15 residues. CDR3 amino acids: CSARGDRDMNTEAFF. The CDR3, as DNA: TGCAGTGCTAGGGGAGACAGGGACATGAACACTGAAGCTTTCTTT.

This clonotype was counted ten times or more. The rearrangement uses TRBV6-1 and TRBJ2-6; 7 nucleotides agree with TRBD1. The germline V gene has CDR1 MNHNS and CDR2 SASEGT. This CDR3 has 18 residues. Germline trimming cut 6 bases from V and 0 bases from J; bases unmatched to any gene: 11. DNA for the CDR3: TGTGCCAGCAGGGCAAGGACAGGCTCCCTCTCTGGGGCCAACGTCCTGACTTTC. Protein sequence: CASRARTGSLSGANVLTF.

With regard to this clonotype: Germline is not matched at one junction end, which may reflect a read error. The gene calls are TRBV2 and TRBJ2-5; D uncertain. The CDR3 has 10 amino acids. Germline CDR1 SNHLY, CDR2 FYNNEI. The CDR3 nucleotides are TGTGCCAGCAATATGGAGACCCAATACTTC. Residues: CASNMETQYF.

This clonotype was recorded at least ten times. CDR3 loop: CASSLVSSGSTAYEQYF. In DNA, the CDR3 is TGTGCCAGCAGCTTAGTGTCTAGCGGGAGTACGGCTTACGAGCAGTACTTC. This chain connects TRBV7-2 to TRBJ2-7, with 10 bases matching TRBD2. V shed 1 base and J 4 bases; nucleotides not matched to a gene: 10. Germline CDR1 SGHTA, CDR2 FQGNSA. This CDR3 is built from 17 residues.

This clonotype appeared many times. Relative to the germline gene, one junction end is altered; a read error may explain this. V is TRBV4-1 and J is TRBJ2-3; D possibly corresponds to TRBD2 (5 bases). This CDR3 contains 13 residues. Looked up from germline, CDR1 is MGHRA and CDR2 is YSYEKL. The CDR3 sequence is CASSRDSTDTQYF. In nucleotides, the CDR3 is TGTGCCAGCAGCCGGGATAGCACAGATACGCAGTATTTT.

This clonotype was picked up many times. The rearrangement joins TRBV4-1 to TRBJ2-7, with 9 bases aligning to TRBD1. The trim removed 2 bases at V and 5 bases at J, leaving 10 bases unmatched. This CDR3 contains 16 residues. Germline CDR1 is MGHRA and CDR2 is YSYEKL. The CDR3 DNA reads as TGCGCCAGCAGCCAAAGGGCACAGGGGGCAGGAAACGAGCAGTACTTC. This translates into CASSQRAQGAGNEQYF.

There are many counts of this clonotype. This rearrangement joins TRBV5-8 to TRBJ1-2; possibly TRBD1 for D (5 bases). V was shortened by 3 bases and J by 8 bases, with 8 bases between the two germline ends. CDR3 length: 11 amino acids. Germline values: CDR1 SGHTS, CDR2 YDEGEE. CDR3 loop: CASSYGGGYTF. The CDR3 bases are TGTGCCAGCAGCTACGGGGGAGGCTACACCTTC.

Concerning this clonotype: Because the CDR3's place on the DNA is in doubt, the DNA is left out and the CDR3 is given as listed by TCRdb. The J gene is TRBJ2-7, the V gene TRBV9; TRBD1, the D gene given by the table, was not confirmed from the DNA. The germline CDR1 and CDR2 sequences are SGDLS and YYNGEE. Both ends counted, the CDR3 spans 23 residues. CDR3 amino acids: CASSFYICSADRQGPAPPYEQYF.

This clonotype was recorded at least ten times. The rearrangement links TRBV4-1 to TRBJ2-7, with 8 bases that match TRBD2. The CDR3 consists of 15 residues. Germline assignment: CDR1 MGHRA and CDR2 YSYEKL. The junction had 8 bases not matched to a gene; V was cut back by 6 bases and J by 1 base. The CDR3, as DNA: TGCGCCAGCAGACCGGAAGGCGGGAGGTCCTACGAGCAGTACTTC. Amino acid sequence: CASRPEGGRSYEQYF.

In its sample, this clonotype was seen many times. With a much larger clone just one base away, this may be a read error. The rearrangement links TRBV7-2 to TRBJ1-2; D unclear. The germline V gene has CDR1 SGHTA and CDR2 FQGNSA. The CDR3 sequence is 15 residues long. The CDR3 loop is CASKTRAAIYYGYPF. As DNA, the CDR3 is TGTGCCAGCAAAACCCGGGCAGCAATTTATTATGGCTACCCCTTC.

This clonotype has a count of ten or more. The chain couples TRBV7-9 to TRBJ2-6; D may correspond to TRBD1 or TRBD2 (5 bases each). Germline V CDR1 and CDR2: SEHNR, FQNEAQ (reference sequence). V gave up 1 base and J gave up 0 bases, with 16 bases separating them. The CDR3 totals 19 residues. CDR3 DNA: TGTGCCAGCAGCTTAGTATCGGGACCAAGAGTCTCTGGGGCCAACGTCCTGACTTTC. Amino acids: CASSLVSGPRVSGANVLTF.

This clonotype came up many times. The chain links TRBV4-3 to TRBJ2-6, with D possibly called TRBD1 or TRBD2 (5 bases each). Per germline, CDR1 LGHNA and CDR2 YSLEER. V dropped 1 base and J dropped 0 bases, with 7 bases sitting between them. This CDR3 spans 16 amino acids. CDR3 in DNA: TGCGCCAGCAGCCAAGTGAGGGGCTCTGGGGCCAACGTCCTGACTTTC. Its translation: CASSQVRGSGANVLTF.

The chain links TRBV27 to TRBJ1-1; D is undetermined. The CDR3 loop spans 10 amino acids. The V end lost 11 bases, the J end lost 4 bases, and 8 bases lay between the germline ends. Germline assignment: CDR1 MNHEY and CDR2 SMNVEV (reference sequence). The CDR3 DNA follows: TGTGCCGCGGGCTTCACTGAAGCTTTCTTT. Protein sequence: CAAGFTEAFF.

The chain couples TRBV4-1 to TRBJ2-3; possible D gene TRBD2, 6 bases. This CDR3 has 14 amino acids. Trimming cost V 6 bases and J 2 bases, with 12 bases left between them. Per the germline V gene, CDR1 is MGHRA and CDR2 is YSYEKL. CDR3 nucleotides: TGCGCCAGCAGGGATACTAGCTTCACAGATACGCAGTATTTT. It codes for CASRDTSFTDTQYF.

The chain carries TRBV29-1 and TRBJ2-5, with TRBD2 identical over 9 bases. This CDR3 region has 14 residues. Germline V gene sequence: CDR1 SQVTM, CDR2 ANQGSEA. The chain's CDR3 is CRVAGVTGEETQYF. The CDR3 DNA is TGCAGGGTAGCGGGAGTGACGGGGGAGGAGACCCAGTACTTC.

The V gene is TRBV13, the J gene TRBJ1-5; no reliable D call. CDR3 length equals 12 residues. The V end was cut by 2 bases, the J end by 9 bases, with 8 bases between. Germline V gene lookup returns CDR1 PRHDT and CDR2 FYEKMQ (reference sequence). CDR3: CASSLQGRPQHF. The DNA for the CDR3 is TGTGCCAGCAGCTTACAAGGTCGGCCCCAGCATTTT.

This clonotype was recorded at least ten times. J is TRBJ1-5 and V is TRBV30; D might be TRBD1 (5 bases). Trimming took off 3 bases at V and 4 bases at J, with 16 bases between the two ends. Looked up from germline, CDR1 is GTSNPN and CDR2 is SVGIG (reference sequence). This CDR3 has 15 residues. CDR3 sequence reads: CAWRRPGRGNQPQHF. In nucleotides, the CDR3 is TGTGCCTGGAGGCGACCGGGTAGGGGTAATCAGCCCCAGCATTTT.

This clonotype was seen repeatedly, ten times or more. V usage is TRBV12-3 or TRBV12-4 and J usage is TRBJ2-4, with TRBD1 matching 8 bases. This CDR3 has 13 residues. Unmatched junction bases numbered 4, after V lost 5 bases and J lost 7 bases. CDR3 sequence: CASSQRQGNIQYF. CDR3 in DNA: TGTGCCAGCAGTCAACGACAGGGGAACATTCAGTACTTC.

This chain connects TRBV20-1 to TRBJ1-5, with a possible D match to TRBD1 (5 bases). The CDR3 runs 18 residues. Trimming took 0 bases from V and 7 from J, leaving 25 bases between them. Germline assignment: CDR1 DFQATT and CDR2 SNEGSKA (reference sequence). In DNA, the CDR3 is TGCAGTGCTAGAGATTCCGGGGCAGGGAAGATGGGGATCCAGCCCCAGCATTTT. Its translation: CSARDSGAGKMGIQPQHF.

This clonotype was counted many times. This chain connects TRBV20-1 to TRBJ2-1, with a possible D match to TRBD2 (6 bases). CDR3 length equals 14 residues. CDR1 is DFQATT, CDR2 SNEGSKA, per germline (reference sequence). Trimming cost V 3 bases and J 4 bases, with 13 bases left between them. The CDR3 loop reads CSARVGLHYNEQFF. For the CDR3, the DNA is TGCAGTGCTAGGGTGGGACTGCATTACAATGAGCAGTTCTTC.

This clonotype was seen a handful of times. The chain employs TRBV6-1 and TRBJ2-5; 7 bases fit TRBD2. This CDR3 is built from 17 residues. V shed 6 bases and J 1 base; nucleotides not matched to a gene: 14. Germline V gene data show CDR1 as MNHNS and CDR2 as SASEGT. The CDR3 loop is CASRGRAEWGSQETQYF. DNA of the CDR3: TGTGCCAGCAGGGGGAGGGCGGAGTGGGGTAGCCAAGAGACCCAGTACTTC.

As for this clonotype: This CDR3 is missing its conserved last phenylalanine or tryptophan, likely due to a read error. The chain joins TRBV7-9 to TRBJ2-5, with D tentatively TRBD1 or TRBD2 (6 bases each). Germline-derived CDR1 and CDR2 are SEHNR and FQNEAQ (reference sequence). V lost 4 bases to trimming and J lost 9 bases, with 18 bases between them. This CDR3 region has 14 residues. The CDR3 here is CASSSHGGGEAQYL. In nucleotides, the CDR3 is TGTGCCAGCAGCTCGCACGGGGGCGGGGAGGCCCAGTACCTC.

This clonotype has only a few counts. The junction differs from germline at one of its ends, possibly a read error. The chain combines TRBV6-5 with TRBJ1-5; the D is unclear. The CDR3 runs 16 residues. The V gene's germline CDR1 is MNHEY and CDR2 SVGAGI. The CDR3, as DNA: TGTGCCAGCAGTCACTCTTGGCAGATTAGCAATCAGCCCCAGCATTTT. Translated: CASSHSWQISNQPQHF.

At least ten counts were recorded for this clonotype. The chain has TRBV2 and TRBJ2-7, with 11 bases fitting TRBD1. Trimming removed 7 bases from V and 2 bases from J; junction bases left unmatched: 10. CDR3 length: 16 residues. Per the germline V gene, CDR1 is SNHLY and CDR2 is FYNNEI. The CDR3 nucleotides are TGTGCCAGCAAGGACAGGGGGCTCAATAGGGCCTACGAGCAGTACTTC. It yields the protein CASKDRGLNRAYEQYF.